The next 11 T cell receptor beta chains were all read from a single sample in a study of cytomegalovirus exposure and HLA in healthy donors. Some clones are missing from TCRdb's copy, which holds only in-frame ones; the method was immunoSEQ multiplex PCR. The table shows almost 70,000 clones, with under 96% occurring only once. The sample comprised PBMCs. The receptors derive from a woman between 18 and 29 years old in good health and CMV-seropositive.

This sequence joins TRBV21-1 and TRBJ2-7; the D segment call TRBD2 is taken from the table without a DNA check. TRBV21-1 is flagged as a pseudogene. This CDR3 is 16 amino acids long. CDR3 sequence: CASSKARENETYEQYF. The CDR3 DNA sequence: TGTGCCAGCAGCAAAGCACGAGAAAACGAGACCTACGAGCAGTACTTC.

The V call is TRBV9, the J call TRBJ1-1, with TRBD1 identical over 7 bases. Germline loops: CDR1 SGDLS, CDR2 YYNGEE. V dropped 0 bases and J dropped 4; count of bases not matched to a gene: 6. The CDR3 is made up of 15 amino acids. CDR3: CASSVVPTGITEAFF. CDR3 sequence (DNA): TGTGCCAGCAGCGTAGTACCGACAGGGATCACTGAAGCTTTCTTT.

The V and J genes are TRBV5-1 and TRBJ1-1, with a weak D call TRBD1 (5 bases). Between the trimmed V and J ends, which lost 5 bases and 0 bases, there was a span of 14 bases. The CDR3 has 15 residues. Germline CDR1 and CDR2: SGHRS and YFSETQ. CDR3 in amino acids: CASSLDRELNTEAFF. CDR3 DNA: TGCGCCAGCAGTTTAGACAGAGAATTGAACACTGAAGCTTTCTTT.

This chain joins TRBV19 and TRBJ2-3; 13 nucleotides align to TRBD2. The J segment lost 5 bases and the V segment lost 5 bases, leaving 7 bases of the junction unmatched. This CDR3 contains 16 residues. Looked up from germline, CDR1 is LNHDA and CDR2 is SQIVND (reference sequence). CDR3 nucleotides: TGTGCCAGTAGTTTCGGACTAGCGGGAGAAAGAGATACGCAGTATTTT. It encodes CASSFGLAGERDTQYF.

V usage is TRBV14 and J usage is TRBJ1-3; TRBD1 might be the D (5 bases). CDR3 size: 15 residues. Per the germline V gene, CDR1 is SGHDN and CDR2 is FVKESK. The V gene lost 4 bases and the J gene lost 0 bases, with 10 bases spanning the gap. The CDR3 coding sequence is TGTGCCAGCAGCCCTGGGGGGAGCTCTGGAAACACCATATATTTT. Translated: CASSPGGSSGNTIYF. The full variable domain, its missing parts supplied by reference TRBV14 and TRBJ1-3, is EAGVTQFPSHSVIEKGQTVTLRCDPISGHDNLYWYRRVMGKEIKFLLHFVKESKQDESGMPNNRFLAERTGGTYSTLKVQPAELEDSGVYFCASSPGGSSGNTIYFGEGSWLTVV.

The CDR3 loop is CSAALQDEQFF. For the CDR3, the DNA is TGCAGTGCCGCACTCCAGGATGAGCAGTTCTTC. V gene TRBV20-1 combines with J gene TRBJ2-1; no clear D gene. Germline CDR1 and CDR2: DFQATT and SNEGSKA (reference sequence). The CDR3 is made up of 11 amino acids. V was trimmed by 6 bases and J by 8 bases, leaving 11 bases between them.

The chain uses TRBV2 and TRBJ2-1; a weak D match, TRBD2 (5 bases). Trimming shortened V by 8 bases and J by 9 bases, and 20 bases separated the two germline ends. The CDR3 sequence is 14 residues long. CDR1 is SNHLY and CDR2 is FYNNEI in the germline V gene. CDR3 loop: CASGVGVLISEQFF. The CDR3 bases are TGTGCCAGCGGGGTGGGAGTGCTAATATCTGAGCAGTTCTTC.

The chain is built from TRBV28 and TRBJ2-2; 8 nucleotides agree with TRBD2. V shed 2 bases and J 4 bases; nucleotides not matched to a gene: 12. Per germline, CDR1 MDHEN and CDR2 SYDVKM. CDR3 length: 18 residues. Here the CDR3 reads CASSLGEGIAGSTGELFF. For the CDR3, the DNA is TGTGCCAGCAGTTTAGGGGAAGGAATAGCGGGGTCCACCGGGGAGCTGTTTTTT.

This chain joins TRBV30 and TRBJ1-1; D is uncertain. Germline assignment: CDR1 GTSNPN and CDR2 SVGIG (reference sequence). The CDR3 totals 12 residues. Deletions cut 5 bases from V and 0 bases from J, with 7 bases between. CDR3 in DNA: TGTGCCTGGGATAGAATGAACACTGAAGCTTTCTTT. Amino acid sequence: CAWDRMNTEAFF.

This chain uses TRBV7-2 with TRBJ2-7; 8 bases fit TRBD2. From germline, CDR1 is SGHTA and CDR2 FQGNSA. J was trimmed by 3 bases and V by 2 bases; bases with no gene match: 9. The CDR3 contains 16 residues. The CDR3 protein is CASSLRSGSVNYEQYF. The CDR3 coding sequence is TGTGCCAGCAGCTTAAGGAGCGGGAGCGTCAACTACGAGCAGTACTTC. Variable domain in full (rest from reference TRBV7-2 and TRBJ2-7): GAGVSQSPSNKVTEKGKDVELRCDPISGHTALYWYRQSLGQGLEFLIYFQGNSAPDKSGLPSDRFSAERTGGSVSTLTIQRTQQEDSAVYLCASSLRSGSVNYEQYFGPGTRLTVT.

The chain combines TRBV15 with TRBJ2-7, with 12 positions matching TRBD2. The CDR3 runs 13 residues. CDR1 is LNHNV, CDR2 YYDKDF, per germline (reference sequence). Trimming at V came to 9 bases and at J to 6 bases, leaving 6 bases not matched to a gene. The CDR3 region has the DNA TGTGCCACTCGACTAGCGGGAGAGAGCGAGCAGTACTTC. Its protein product is CATRLAGESEQYF. Drawing the rest from reference TRBV15 and TRBJ2-7, the complete variable domain is DAMVIQNPRYQVTQFGKPVTLSCSQTLNHNVMYWYQQKSSQAPKLLFHYYDKDFNNEADTPDNFQSRRPNTSFCFLDIRSPGLGDTAMYLCATRLAGESEQYFGPGTRLTVT.